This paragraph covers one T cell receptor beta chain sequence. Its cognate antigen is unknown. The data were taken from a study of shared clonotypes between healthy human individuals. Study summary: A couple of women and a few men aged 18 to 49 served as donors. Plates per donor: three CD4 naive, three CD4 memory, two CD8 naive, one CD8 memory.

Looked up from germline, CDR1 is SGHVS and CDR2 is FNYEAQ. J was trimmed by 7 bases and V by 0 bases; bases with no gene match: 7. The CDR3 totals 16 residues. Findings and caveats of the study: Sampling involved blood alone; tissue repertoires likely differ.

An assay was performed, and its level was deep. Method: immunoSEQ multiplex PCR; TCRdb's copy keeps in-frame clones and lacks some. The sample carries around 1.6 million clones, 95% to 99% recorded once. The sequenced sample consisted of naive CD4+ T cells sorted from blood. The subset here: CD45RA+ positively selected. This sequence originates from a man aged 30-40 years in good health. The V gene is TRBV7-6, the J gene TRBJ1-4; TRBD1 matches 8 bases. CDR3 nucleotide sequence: TGTGCCAGCAGCTTAGCGTTAATAGGGACAGGTGAAAAACTGTTTTTT. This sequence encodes CASSLALIGTGEKLFF.